A selection of T cell receptor beta chains follows, all from one sample in a study of T-cell memory formation after mild COVID-19. MiXCR, run by TCRdb on the 5' RACE reads, gives a single entry per CDR3 protein. The data contain about 430,000 distinct CDR3 sequences, 20% to 25% of them seen just once; the ten biggest clones take up roughly 8.7%. The source material was PBMCs or a T cell subset sorted from them (not recorded which). Every receptor here comes from an adult woman who had mild COVID-19 (a few samples of this study predate the infection). Cell type and time point are not known. The CDR3 runs from the conserved cysteine through the conserved F or W. A D gene is named only where the DNA matches it firmly. The listing skips clone size in some rows; elsewhere it reads once, few, many or a size class.

J gene	D gene	V gene	clone size	CDR3 DNA	CDR3 protein
TRBJ1-1	.	TRBV12-3/TRBV12-4	few	TGTGCCAGCAGTCCCGACAGATACCACATGAACACTGAAGCTTTCTTT	CASSPDRYHMNTEAFF
TRBJ2-2	TRBD2	TRBV24-1	once	TGTGCCACCAGTGATCTCGGACTAGCGGGAAGGAACACCGGGGAGCTGTTTTTT	CATSDLGLAGRNTGELFF
TRBJ2-6	TRBD2	TRBV7-9	.	TGTGCCAGCAGCTTACGGCGGGAGGTTTCCGGGGCCAACGTCCTGACTTTC	CASSLRREVSGANVLTF
TRBJ2-5	TRBD1	TRBV9	.	TGTGCCAGCAGCGAATTCTTAGGGGGCGCGGAGACCCAGTACTTC	CASSEFLGGAETQYF
TRBJ1-2	.	TRBV6-5	.	TGTGCCAGCAGTCCCGAGGGTGTGGACGGCTACACCTTC	CASSPEGVDGYTF
TRBJ2-7	.	TRBV7-9	few	TGTGCCAGCAGCTCCCCGGGACTTCCCTCCTACGAGCAGTACTTC	CASSSPGLPSYEQYF
TRBJ2-1	TRBD2	TRBV12-3/TRBV12-4	.	TGTGCCAGCAGTCTCCTAGCGGGAAGGTCCAATGAGCAGTTCTTC	CASSLLAGRSNEQFF
TRBJ2-7	TRBD1	TRBV27	.	TGTGCCAGTAAACAGGGGACCCCCTACGAGCAGTACTTC	CASKQGTPYEQYF
TRBJ1-1	.	TRBV4-1	.	TGCGCCAGCAGCCAAGGGCGGGGGGGACGGAGGAACACTGAAGCTTTCTTT	CASSQGRGGRRNTEAFF
TRBJ2-5	.	TRBV24-1	few	TGTGCCACCAGTGTTTCTAGCAGCCAAGAGACCCAGTACTTC	CATSVSSSQETQYF
TRBJ1-5	.	TRBV5-1	few	TGCGCCAGCAGCTGGGGAACAGGGCAGGGGAATCAGCCCCAGCATTTT	CASSWGTGQGNQPQHF